This entry concerns a single T cell receptor (beta chain). Its antigen is not known. A read error may produce the germline difference seen at one junction end. This sample's RNA came from whole unsorted tissue. This non-tumor lung sample came from over 3 cm beyond the tumor edge. Between August and November 2014, newly diagnosed, chemotherapy-naive lung cancer patients underwent thoracic surgery in China. Germline assignment: CDR1 SGHNT and CDR2 YYREEE (reference sequence). This CDR3 is built from 15 residues. The data stem from a study of tumor and adjacent non-tumor tissue in lung cancer. Study as a whole: Samples averaged roughly 4.4 million productive TCRbeta reads each. General study results and limits: Tumor repertoires had a smaller top 100 clone share than normal lung. Compared with tumor, normal lung showed significantly lower TCR diversity.

TCRbeta libraries were built with three rounds of nested PCR, modified from ARM-PCR. TCRdb re-called the multiplex PCR reads with MiXCR, one entry per CDR3 protein. The repertoire holds 100,000 or so distinct CDR3 sequences, 75% to 90% seen once, with 30% in the top ten. The receptor was derived from a man aged 55 to 70 with small cell lung cancer. Sequenced sample: distant non-tumor lung tissue. J is TRBJ2-2 and V is TRBV5-4; possible D gene TRBD2, 5 bases. The CDR3, as DNA: TGTGCCAGCATCTTGCGGGTCAGATCGAGCGGGGAGCTGTTTTTT. This translates into CASILRVRSSGELFF.